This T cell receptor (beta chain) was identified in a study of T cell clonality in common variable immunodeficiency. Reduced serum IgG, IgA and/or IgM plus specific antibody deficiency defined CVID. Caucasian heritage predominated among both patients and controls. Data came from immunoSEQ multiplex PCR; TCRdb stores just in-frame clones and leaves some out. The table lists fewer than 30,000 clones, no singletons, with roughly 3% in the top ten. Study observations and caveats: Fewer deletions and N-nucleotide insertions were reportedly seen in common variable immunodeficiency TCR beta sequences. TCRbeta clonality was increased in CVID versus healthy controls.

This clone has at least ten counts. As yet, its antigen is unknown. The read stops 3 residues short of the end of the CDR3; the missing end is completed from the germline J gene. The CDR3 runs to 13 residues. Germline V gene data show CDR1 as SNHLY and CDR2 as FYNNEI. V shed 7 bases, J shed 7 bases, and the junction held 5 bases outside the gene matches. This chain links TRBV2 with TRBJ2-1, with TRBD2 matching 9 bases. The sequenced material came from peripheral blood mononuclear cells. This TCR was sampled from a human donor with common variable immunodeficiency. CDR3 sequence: CASTRTSVNEQFF. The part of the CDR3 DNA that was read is TGTGCCAGCACTAGGACTAGCGTGAATGAG.